This T cell receptor (beta chain) stems from a study of response to subunit inactivated influenza vaccine (dated by TCRdb to about 2018). For the study in its entirety: Deep quantitative T cell receptor repertoire profiling was used in the study to track responses to a trivalent subunit inactivated influenza vaccine. Study-wide findings and limitations: The authors proposed that each seasonal influenza vaccination may bring in only a limited number of new T cells.

Trimming accounts for 10 bases at V and 0 bases at J, while the number of junction bases matched to no gene is 7. CDR1 and CDR2 are drawn from the germline V gene: MNHNS, SASEGT. Counted from cysteine to phenylalanine, this CDR3 has 15 amino acids. Only CDR3 DNA remains: 45 bases, in frame from the first base. Libraries were constructed by RT-PCR. Sequencing was carried out with an Illumina HiSeq 2500. TCRdb reprocessing: public reads trimmed at Q25 with fastp, clones called with MiXCR, in-frame beta chains kept. Rows with one shared CDR3 protein collapse into an entry with the most common genes and DNA. The sample profile shows under 550,000 distinct CDR3 sequences; around 7.7% of them were found once. The ten largest account for 13% of the sample. Only a few counts were recorded for this clonotype. Its antigen target is currently unknown. No base-level quality is on record; no much larger clone is a single base apart.

The chain links TRBV6-1 with TRBJ1-3, with 9 bases aligning to TRBD1. Sequences were derived from PBMCs from blood, sampled around 25 months after vaccination. The TCR originated in a man aged 50 to 69 who received an inactivated influenza vaccine. Donor details come from another sample of the same person, matched by shared clones. This receptor has the CDR3 CATGDRAHSGNTIYF. The nucleotide sequence is TGTGCCACCGGGGACAGGGCCCACTCTGGAAACACCATATATTTT.